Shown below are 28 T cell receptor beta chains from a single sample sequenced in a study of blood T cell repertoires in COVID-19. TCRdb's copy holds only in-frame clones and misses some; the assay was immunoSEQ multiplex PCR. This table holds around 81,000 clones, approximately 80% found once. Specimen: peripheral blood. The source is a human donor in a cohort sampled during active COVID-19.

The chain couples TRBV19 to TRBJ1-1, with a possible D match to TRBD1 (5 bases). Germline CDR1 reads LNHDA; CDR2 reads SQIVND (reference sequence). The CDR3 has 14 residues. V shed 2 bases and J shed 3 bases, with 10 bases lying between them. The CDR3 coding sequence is TGTGCCAGTAGTATATACTCGGGGGACACTGAAGCTTTCTTT. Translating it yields CASSIYSGDTEAFF.

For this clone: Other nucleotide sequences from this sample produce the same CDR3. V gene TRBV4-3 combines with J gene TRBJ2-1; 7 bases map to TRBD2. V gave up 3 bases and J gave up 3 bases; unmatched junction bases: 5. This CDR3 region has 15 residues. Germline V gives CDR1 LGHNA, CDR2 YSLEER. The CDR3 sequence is CASSQERTSYNEQFF. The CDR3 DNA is TGCGCCAGCAGCCAGGAGCGGACTAGCTACAATGAGCAGTTCTTC.

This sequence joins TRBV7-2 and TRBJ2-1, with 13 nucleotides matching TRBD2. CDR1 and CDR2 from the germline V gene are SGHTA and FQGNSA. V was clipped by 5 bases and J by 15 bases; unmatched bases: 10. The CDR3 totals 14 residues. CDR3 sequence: CASSPPGLAGQAFF. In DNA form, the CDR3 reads TGTGCCAGCAGCCCGCCGGGACTAGCGGGGCAGGCGTTCTTC.

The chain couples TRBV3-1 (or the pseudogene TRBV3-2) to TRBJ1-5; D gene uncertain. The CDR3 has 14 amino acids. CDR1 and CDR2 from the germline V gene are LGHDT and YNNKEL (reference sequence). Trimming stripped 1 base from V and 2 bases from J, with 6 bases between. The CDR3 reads CASSQGGRNQPQHF. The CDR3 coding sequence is TGTGCCAGCAGCCAAGGAGGCCGCAATCAGCCCCAGCATTTT.

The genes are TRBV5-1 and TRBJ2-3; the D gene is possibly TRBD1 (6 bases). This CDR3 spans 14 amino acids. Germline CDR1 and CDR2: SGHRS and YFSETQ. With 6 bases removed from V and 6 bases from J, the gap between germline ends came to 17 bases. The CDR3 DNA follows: TGCGCCAGCACCGCACAGGGTAGGGGGGATACGCAGTATTTT. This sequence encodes CASTAQGRGDTQYF.

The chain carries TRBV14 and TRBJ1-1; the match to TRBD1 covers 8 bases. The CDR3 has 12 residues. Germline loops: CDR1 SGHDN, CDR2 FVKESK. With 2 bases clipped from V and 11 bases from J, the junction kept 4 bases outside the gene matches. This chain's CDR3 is CASSQRTGLAFF. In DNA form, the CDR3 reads TGTGCCAGCAGCCAAAGGACAGGGCTGGCTTTCTTT.

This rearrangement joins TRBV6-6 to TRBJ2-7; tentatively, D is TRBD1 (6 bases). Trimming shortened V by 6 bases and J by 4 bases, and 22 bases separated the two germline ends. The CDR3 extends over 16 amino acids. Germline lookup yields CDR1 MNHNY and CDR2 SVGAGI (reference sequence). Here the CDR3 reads CASRALAGERSYEQYV. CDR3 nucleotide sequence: TGTGCCAGCAGGGCTCTTGCAGGGGAGAGGTCTTACGAGCAGTACGTC.

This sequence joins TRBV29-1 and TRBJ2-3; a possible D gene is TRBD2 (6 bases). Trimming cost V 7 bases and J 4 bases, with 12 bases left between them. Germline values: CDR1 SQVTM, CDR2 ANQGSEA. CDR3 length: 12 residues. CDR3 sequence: CSAGTPPDTQYF. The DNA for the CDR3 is TGCAGCGCCGGGACTCCCCCAGATACGCAGTATTTT.

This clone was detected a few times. This chain's CDR3 is CASSVGPSGGDQAYEQYF. CDR3 DNA sequence: TGTGCCAGCAGCGTAGGTCCTAGCGGGGGGGATCAAGCCTACGAGCAGTACTTC. The chain uses TRBV9 and TRBJ2-7; the match to TRBD2 covers 12 bases. This CDR3 is 18 amino acids long. V shed 0 bases, J shed 2 bases, and the junction held 9 bases outside the gene matches. Germline V gives CDR1 SGDLS, CDR2 YYNGEE.

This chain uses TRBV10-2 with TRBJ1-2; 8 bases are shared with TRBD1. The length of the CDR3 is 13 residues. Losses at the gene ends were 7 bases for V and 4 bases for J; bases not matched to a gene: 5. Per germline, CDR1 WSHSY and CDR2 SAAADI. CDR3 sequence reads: CASTLDRVYGYTF. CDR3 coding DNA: TGCGCCAGCACCCTGGACAGGGTCTATGGCTACACCTTC.

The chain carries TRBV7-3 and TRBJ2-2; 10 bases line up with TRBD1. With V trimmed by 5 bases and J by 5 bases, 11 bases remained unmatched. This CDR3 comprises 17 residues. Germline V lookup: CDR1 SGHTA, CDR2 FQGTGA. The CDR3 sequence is CASSPLKGTGETGELFF. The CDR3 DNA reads TGTGCCAGCAGCCCTCTTAAGGGGACAGGGGAGACCGGGGAGCTGTTTTTT.

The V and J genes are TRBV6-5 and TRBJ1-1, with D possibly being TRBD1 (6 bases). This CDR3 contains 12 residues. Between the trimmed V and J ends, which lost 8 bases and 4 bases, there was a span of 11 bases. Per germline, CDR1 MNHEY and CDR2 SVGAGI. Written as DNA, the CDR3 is TGTGCCAGCTTGGGGGCGCCCACTGAAGCTTTCTTT. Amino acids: CASLGAPTEAFF.

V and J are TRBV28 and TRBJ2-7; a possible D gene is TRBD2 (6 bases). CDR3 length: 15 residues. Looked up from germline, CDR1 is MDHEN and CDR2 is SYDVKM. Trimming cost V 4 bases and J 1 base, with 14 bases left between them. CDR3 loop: CASSYSGAGSYEQYF. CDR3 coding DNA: TGTGCCAGCAGTTATAGCGGCGCCGGATCCTACGAGCAGTACTTC. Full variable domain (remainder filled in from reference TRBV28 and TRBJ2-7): DVKVTQSSRYLVKRTGEKVFLECVQDMDHENMFWYRQDPGLGLRLIYFSYDVKMKEKGDIPEGYSVSREKKERFSLILESASTNQTSMYLCASSYSGAGSYEQYFGPGTRLTVT.

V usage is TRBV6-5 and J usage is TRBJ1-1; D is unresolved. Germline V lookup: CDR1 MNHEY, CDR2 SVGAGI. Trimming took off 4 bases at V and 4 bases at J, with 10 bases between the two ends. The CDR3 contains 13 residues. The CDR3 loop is CASSSRGSTEAFF. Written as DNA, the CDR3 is TGTGCCAGCAGTTCGCGGGGAAGCACTGAAGCTTTCTTT.

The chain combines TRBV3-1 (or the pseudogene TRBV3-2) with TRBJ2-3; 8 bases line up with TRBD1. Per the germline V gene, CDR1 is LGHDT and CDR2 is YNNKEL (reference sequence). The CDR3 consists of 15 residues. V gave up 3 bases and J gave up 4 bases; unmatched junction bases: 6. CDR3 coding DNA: TGTGCCAGCAGCCACTCGGGACAGGTTCCAGATACGCAGTATTTT. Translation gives CASSHSGQVPDTQYF.

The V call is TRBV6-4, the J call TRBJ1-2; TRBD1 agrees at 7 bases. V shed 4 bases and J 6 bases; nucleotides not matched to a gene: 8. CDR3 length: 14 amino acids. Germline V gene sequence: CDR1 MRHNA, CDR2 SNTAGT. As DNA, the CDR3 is TGTGCCAGCAGTGCCCAGTCAGGGGGTAATGGCTACACCTTC. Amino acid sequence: CASSAQSGGNGYTF.

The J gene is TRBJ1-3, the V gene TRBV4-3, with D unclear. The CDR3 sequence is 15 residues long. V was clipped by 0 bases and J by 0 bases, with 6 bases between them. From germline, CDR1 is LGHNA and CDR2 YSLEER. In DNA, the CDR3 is TGCGCCAGCAGCCAAGACTACTACTCTGGAAACACCATATATTTT. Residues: CASSQDYYSGNTIYF.

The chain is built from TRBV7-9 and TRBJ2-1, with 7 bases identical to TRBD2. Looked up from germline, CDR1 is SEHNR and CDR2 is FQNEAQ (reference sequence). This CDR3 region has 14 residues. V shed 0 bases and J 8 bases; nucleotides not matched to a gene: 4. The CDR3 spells CASSLAGGPDEQFF. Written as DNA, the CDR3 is TGTGCCAGCAGCTTAGCGGGAGGGCCGGATGAGCAGTTCTTC.

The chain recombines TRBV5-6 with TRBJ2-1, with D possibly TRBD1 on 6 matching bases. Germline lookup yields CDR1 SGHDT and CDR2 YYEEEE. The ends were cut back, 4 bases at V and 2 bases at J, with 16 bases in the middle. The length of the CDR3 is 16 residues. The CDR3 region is CASSTNTGYTYNEQFF. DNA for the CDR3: TGTGCCAGCAGCACCAATACAGGGTACACCTACAATGAGCAGTTCTTC.

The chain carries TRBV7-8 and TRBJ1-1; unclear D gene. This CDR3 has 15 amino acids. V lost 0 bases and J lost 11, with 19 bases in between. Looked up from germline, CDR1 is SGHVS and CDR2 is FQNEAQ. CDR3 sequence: CASSLAGPLALSAFF. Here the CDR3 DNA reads TGTGCCAGCAGCTTAGCGGGCCCTTTGGCGTTGAGCGCTTTCTTT. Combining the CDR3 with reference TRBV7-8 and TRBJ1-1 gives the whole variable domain GAGVSQSPRYKVAKRGQDVALRCDPISGHVSLFWYQQALGQGPEFLTYFQNEAQLDKSGLPSDRFFAERPEGSVSTLKIQRTQQEDSAVYLCASSLAGPLALSAFFGQGTRLTVV.

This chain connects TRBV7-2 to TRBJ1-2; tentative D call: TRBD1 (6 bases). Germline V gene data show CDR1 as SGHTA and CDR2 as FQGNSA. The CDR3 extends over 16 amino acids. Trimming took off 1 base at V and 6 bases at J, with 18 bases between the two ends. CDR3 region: CASSLVLLGTPDGYTF. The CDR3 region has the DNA TGTGCCAGCAGCTTAGTATTATTGGGGACACCAGATGGCTACACCTTC.

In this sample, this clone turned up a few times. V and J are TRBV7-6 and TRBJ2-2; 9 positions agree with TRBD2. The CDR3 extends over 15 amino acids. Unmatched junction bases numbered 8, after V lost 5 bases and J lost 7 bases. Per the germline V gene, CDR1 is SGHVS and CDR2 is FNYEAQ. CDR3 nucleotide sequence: TGTGCCAGCAGCCCCGGGACTAGCTCCGGCGGGGAGCTGTTTTTT. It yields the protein CASSPGTSSGGELFF. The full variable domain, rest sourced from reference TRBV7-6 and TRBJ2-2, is GAGVSQSPRYKVTKRGQDVALRCDPISGHVSLYWYRQALGQGPEFLTYFNYEAQQDKSGLPNDRFSAERPEGSISTLTIQRTEQRDSAMYRCASSPGTSSGGELFFGEGSRLTVL.

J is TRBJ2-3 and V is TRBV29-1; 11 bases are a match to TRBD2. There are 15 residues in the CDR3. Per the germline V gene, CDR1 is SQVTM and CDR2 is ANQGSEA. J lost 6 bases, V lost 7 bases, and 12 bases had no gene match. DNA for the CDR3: TGCAGCGCTCCTCCTCCTAGCGGGAGGTGGGATACGCAGTATTTT. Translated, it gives CSAPPPSGRWDTQYF.

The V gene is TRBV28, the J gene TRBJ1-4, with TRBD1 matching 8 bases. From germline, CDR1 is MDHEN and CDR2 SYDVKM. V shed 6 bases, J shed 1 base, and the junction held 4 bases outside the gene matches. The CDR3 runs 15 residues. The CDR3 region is CASSDDRGTNEKLFF. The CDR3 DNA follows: TGTGCCAGCAGCGACGACAGGGGAACTAATGAAAAACTGTTTTTT.

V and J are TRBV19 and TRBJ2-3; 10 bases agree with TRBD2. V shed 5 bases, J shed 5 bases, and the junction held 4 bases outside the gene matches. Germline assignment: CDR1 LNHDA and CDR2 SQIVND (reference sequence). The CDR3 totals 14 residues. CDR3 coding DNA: TGTGCCAGTAGTCTCCAGCGGGAGGGAGATACGCAGTATTTT. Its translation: CASSLQREGDTQYF.

The CDR3 DNA reads TGCGCCAGCAGCCAAGAACAGACCGGTATACGGGGTAACTATGGCTACACCTTC. This translates into CASSQEQTGIRGNYGYTF. The chain employs TRBV4-1 and TRBJ1-2; the D is unclear. The CDR3 totals 18 residues. Per germline, CDR1 MGHRA and CDR2 YSYEKL. The V gene lost 0 bases and the J gene lost 1 base, with 18 bases spanning the gap.

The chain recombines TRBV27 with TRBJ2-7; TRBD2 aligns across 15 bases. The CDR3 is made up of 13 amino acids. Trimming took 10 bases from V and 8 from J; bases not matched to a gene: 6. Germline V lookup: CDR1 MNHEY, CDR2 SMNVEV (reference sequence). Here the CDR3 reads CAIGGLAGGKQYF. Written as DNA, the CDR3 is TGTGCCATCGGAGGACTAGCGGGGGGGAAGCAGTACTTC.

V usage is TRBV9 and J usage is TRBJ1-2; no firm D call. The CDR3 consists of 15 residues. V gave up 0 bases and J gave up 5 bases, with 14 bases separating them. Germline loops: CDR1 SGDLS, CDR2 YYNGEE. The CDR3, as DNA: TGTGCCAGCAGCGTAGGGGCAGAGAGCCGTTATGGCTACACCTTC. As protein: CASSVGAESRYGYTF.